Below, 3 T cell receptor beta chains from the same sample are listed, as sequenced in a study of long-term antiretroviral therapy in people with HIV (dated by TCRdb to the early 2020s). The immunoSEQ hsTCRB v3.0 assay was used at survey level resolution to sequence the TRB variable region. The table comes from immuneACCESS by way of TCRdb, which keeps in-frame sequences with V and J called. Part of the clones is missing from these tables; in studies checked, under half for an unresolved V gene and the rest for unknown reasons. The sample yields 20,000 to 30,000 clones; 86% were counted once. Around 5% of the sample lies in the top ten. The specimen was unsorted PBMCs, collected 2.6 to 2.8 years after starting antiretroviral therapy. The origin of the receptors is a man in his forties with HIV.

The chain joins TRBV25-1 to TRBJ2-2; 9 nucleotides line up with TRBD1. Losses at the gene ends were 7 bases for V and 5 bases for J; bases not matched to a gene: 8. CDR1 and CDR2 from the germline V gene are MGHDK and SYGVNS. The CDR3 contains 15 residues. The CDR3 here is CASIPPGTGTGELFF. The CDR3 DNA is TGTGCCAGCATCCCTCCCGGGACAGGGACCGGGGAGCTGTTTTTT.

J is TRBJ1-5 and V is TRBV5-1; a possible D gene is TRBD1 (5 bases). With 5 bases removed from V and 5 bases from J, the gap between germline ends came to 26 bases. This CDR3 region has 18 residues. Germline values: CDR1 SGHRS, CDR2 YFSETQ. The CDR3 DNA is TGCGCCAGCAGTGTCCCGAGCTCGGGGCCCGAAACGGATCAGCCCCAGCATTTT. It encodes CASSVPSSGPETDQPQHF.

The chain recombines TRBV9 with TRBJ2-1; no clear D gene. This CDR3 contains 12 residues. Trimming took off 4 bases at V and 6 bases at J, with 8 bases between the two ends. Germline V gene lookup returns CDR1 SGDLS and CDR2 YYNGEE. CDR3 residues: CASSPQGNEQFF. DNA of the CDR3: TGTGCCAGCAGCCCCCAAGGCAATGAGCAGTTCTTC.